This record looks at one T cell receptor (beta chain) sequence and its context. This CDR3 contains 21 residues. Germline CDR1 and CDR2: KGHSH and LQKENI. V shed 2 bases, J shed 0 bases, and the junction held 12 bases outside the gene matches. As handled by the study authors: Amplified reference gene primers provided the basis for estimating nucleated cell counts. Here immunoSEQ multiplex PCR was the method, and the copy in TCRdb shows in-frame clones only, minus some. V and J calls and clone size are those listed in that table; D and trimming were worked out from the DNA. The repertoire holds 250,000 or so clones, with about 80% as singletons. The data are from a study of blood T cell repertoires in COVID-19. Background on the study: Samples came from the United States, Italy and Spain, spanning acute and convalescent COVID-19. The cDNA or gDNA used as material had been derived from T cells, B-cell-depleted T cells, or PBMCs.

This clonotype originated in a woman older than 75 with acute or convalescent COVID-19. The sequenced sample consisted of peripheral blood. The chain uses TRBV18 and TRBJ2-6, with 11 bases identical to TRBD2. CDR3 loop: CASSPISLAGALNSGANVLTF. CDR3 coding DNA: TGTGCCAGCTCACCAATCTCACTAGCGGGGGCCCTTAACTCTGGGGCCAACGTCCTGACTTTC.